A single sample is the source of the 18 T cell receptor beta chains below, sequenced in a study of tumor and adjacent non-tumor tissue in lung cancer. The template was RNA from unsorted bulk tissue. TCRbeta libraries were built with three rounds of nested PCR, modified from ARM-PCR. TCRdb re-analysed the multiplex PCR reads in MiXCR, keeping a single row per CDR3 protein. The sample carries about 200,000 distinct CDR3 sequences, 60% to 85% recorded once. The sequenced material came from lung tumor tissue. The receptors here all came from a man between 60 and 75 years old with non-small cell lung cancer.

Concerning this clonotype itself: The germline gene is not matched at one end of the junction; a read error may be the cause. V and J are TRBV29-1 and TRBJ1-1; D remains ambiguous. Germline values: CDR1 SQVTM, CDR2 ANQGSEA. The CDR3 runs 13 residues. CDR3 protein: CSVASVGNTEALF. DNA of the CDR3: TGCAGCGTTGCCAGTGTCGGGAACACTGAAGCTTTATTT.

Comments on this clonotype: One junction end disagrees with the germline gene, perhaps due to a read error. This chain connects TRBV5-6 to TRBJ1-1, with 8 bases that match TRBD1. This CDR3 spans 14 amino acids. Germline assignment: CDR1 SGHDT and CDR2 YYEEEE. The CDR3 region has the DNA TGTGCCGGCAACCCGACAGGGGTGGACACTGAAGCATTCTTT. Translation gives CAGNPTGVDTEAFF.

This clonotype occurred many times. The chain employs TRBV6-5 and TRBJ1-2; a possible D gene is TRBD1 (6 bases). CDR3 size: 14 residues. Germline-derived CDR1 and CDR2 are MNHEY and SVGAGI. V was trimmed by 5 bases and J by 6 bases, leaving 16 bases between them. The CDR3 protein is CASSETGRGNGYTF. Here the CDR3 DNA reads TGTGCCAGCAGTGAAACAGGGAGAGGGAATGGCTACACCTTC.

A word on this clonotype: A junction boundary mismatches the germline segment, possibly from a read error. This chain uses TRBV11-2 with TRBJ1-6; D call uncertain. The CDR3 consists of 17 residues. Germline V lookup: CDR1 SGHAT, CDR2 FQNNGV. The CDR3 protein is CASSLYRTDAFKPPLHF. CDR3 nucleotides: TGTGCCAGCAGCTTATACCGCACGGACGCGTTTAAGCCACCCCTCCATTTT.

A single count supports this clonotype. This chain connects TRBV11-2 to TRBJ2-5; D possibly corresponds to TRBD2 (6 bases). Per the germline V gene, CDR1 is SGHAT and CDR2 is FQNNGV. The CDR3 spans 15 residues. The V end lost 5 bases, the J end lost 9 bases, and 22 bases lay between the germline ends. CDR3 nucleotides: TGTGCCAGCAGCCCCCACCAGGAGGGGCGCGAGTCCCAGTACTTC. The encoded protein is CASSPHQEGRESQYF.

In this sample, this clonotype turned up many times. CDR3 sequence (DNA): TGTGCCAGCAGCTGGGGGGGGCTCGAGCAGTACTTC. Its protein product is CASSWGGLEQYF. This chain connects TRBV11-2 to TRBJ2-7; maybe TRBD2 (7 bases). V lost 4 bases and J 6 bases, leaving 10 bases between the germline ends. Per germline, CDR1 SGHAT and CDR2 FQNNGV. The CDR3 extends over 12 amino acids.

Details on this clonotype: Relative to the germline gene, one junction end is altered; a read error may explain this. This chain joins TRBV4-2 and TRBJ2-3, with D possibly being TRBD1 (6 bases). CDR1 is LGHNA, CDR2 YNFKEQ, per germline. The length of the CDR3 is 15 residues. The CDR3 is CASSHSYGGADTQYF. CDR3 coding DNA: TGTGCCAGTAGCCACAGCTATGGGGGCGCAGATACGCAGTATTTT.

Concerning this clonotype: Sequence at one end of the junction differs from germline and may be a read error. The V call is TRBV11-2, the J call TRBJ1-2, with 12 positions matching TRBD1. The germline CDR1 and CDR2 sequences are SGHAT and FQNNGV. The CDR3 length is 15 residues. The CDR3 loop reads CVSSAPSGQGAGYTF. The CDR3 region has the DNA TGTGTCAGCAGCGCCCCCTCGGGACAGGGGGCTGGCTACACCTTC.

This clonotype has more than one count but fewer than ten. This chain connects TRBV5-1 to TRBJ2-3, with D perhaps TRBD2 (6 bases). This CDR3 spans 12 amino acids. The germline gives CDR1 SGHRS, CDR2 YFSETQ. V was trimmed by 7 bases and J by 5 bases, leaving 11 bases between them. DNA for the CDR3: TGCGCCAGCTCGGCTAGCGAAGATACGCAGTATTTT. It codes for CASSASEDTQYF. Filled out from reference TRBV5-1 and TRBJ2-3, the complete variable domain reads KAGVTQTPRYLIKTRGQQVTLSCSPISGHRSVSWYQQTPGQGLQFLFEYFSETQRNKGNFPGRFSGRQFSNSRSEMNVSTLELGDSALYLCASSASEDTQYFGPGTRLTVL.

Details on this clonotype: Lacking the conserved final phenylalanine or tryptophan, this CDR3 likely reflects a read error. This chain uses TRBV11-3 with TRBJ2-7, with 9 bases matching TRBD1. CDR1 SGHNT and CDR2 YENEEA come from the germline V gene. Unmatched junction bases numbered 6, after V lost 5 bases and J lost 4 bases. The CDR3 extends over 14 amino acids. Here the CDR3 reads CASSPRDRDYEQYL. The CDR3 DNA follows: TGTGCCAGCAGCCCGCGGGACAGGGATTACGAGCAGTACTTA.

For this clonotype: This CDR3 is missing its conserved last phenylalanine or tryptophan, likely due to a read error. The chain couples TRBV20-1 to TRBJ2-5; 10 bases match TRBD1. Germline V CDR1 and CDR2: DFQATT, SNEGSKA (reference sequence). The CDR3 spans 12 residues. Here the CDR3 reads CNGQGGQETQYI. The CDR3 DNA reads as TGCAATGGACAGGGGGGCCAAGAGACCCAGTACATC.

In the case of this clonotype: This sequence may be a read error, since a much larger clone differs from it by one base. V usage is TRBV4-1 and J usage is TRBJ2-7; TRBD2 matches at 9 bases. Germline values: CDR1 MGHRA, CDR2 YSYEKL. The CDR3 length is 16 residues. Germline trimming cut 3 bases from V and 3 bases from J; bases unmatched to any gene: 9. The CDR3 sequence is CASSQGSSGSYYEQYF. The DNA for the CDR3 is TGCGCCAGCAGCCAGGGCAGTAGCGGGAGTTACTACGAGCAGTACTTC.

With regard to this clonotype: Germline is not matched at one junction end, which may reflect a read error. The V call is TRBV5-8, the J call TRBJ2-2; 11 bases map to TRBD1. CDR1 and CDR2 (germline): SGHTS, YDEGEE. The CDR3 sequence is 16 residues long. The CDR3 is CASSSWTGGSTGELFF. The CDR3 DNA reads as TGTGCTAGCAGTTCCTGGACAGGGGGCAGTACCGGGGAGCTGTTTTTT.

There are a few counts of this clonotype. The chain employs TRBV11-2 and TRBJ2-1, with D possibly being TRBD2 (7 bases). Trimming removed 8 bases from V and 7 bases from J, with 12 bases in between. The CDR3 loop spans 12 amino acids. The V gene's germline CDR1 is SGHAT and CDR2 FQNNGV. Written as DNA, the CDR3 is TGTGCCAGCGGGGGGGCTTGGAATGAGCAGTTCTTC. This gives the protein CASGGAWNEQFF.

A word on this clonotype: A read error may explain this, as a much larger clone is one base away. The CDR3 bases are TGTGCCAGCAGCTTTCGGAGGCGTAATGAGCAGTTCTTC. Its protein product is CASSFRRRNEQFF. The chain combines TRBV11-3 with TRBJ2-1, with a possible D match to TRBD2 (5 bases). Germline assignment: CDR1 SGHNT and CDR2 YENEEA. V gave up 3 bases and J gave up 7 bases, with 10 bases separating them. CDR3 length: 13 amino acids.

The chain recombines TRBV20-1 with TRBJ2-1; 11 bases match TRBD2. Trimming removed 7 bases from V and 4 bases from J; junction bases left unmatched: 12. This CDR3 region has 16 residues. Germline loops: CDR1 DFQATT, CDR2 SNEGSKA (reference sequence). The CDR3 is CSVSAASGGPYNEQFF. CDR3 nucleotides: TGCAGTGTTAGTGCGGCTAGCGGGGGGCCATACAATGAGCAGTTCTTC.

A remark on this clonotype: Just one base apart from a much larger clone, this may be a read error. CDR3 in amino acids: CASRFGSSGTGELFF. The CDR3 bases are TGCGCCAGCAGATTCGGGTCCTCTGGCACCGGGGAGCTGTTTTTT. The chain combines TRBV5-1 with TRBJ2-2; D unclear. The germline V gene has CDR1 SGHRS and CDR2 YFSETQ. The CDR3 is 15 amino acids. V gave up 5 bases and J gave up 4 bases, with 15 bases separating them.

In the case of this clonotype: A much larger clone differs by one base, so this may be a read error. The gene calls are TRBV6-5 and TRBJ1-1; D may be TRBD1 (6 bases). Germline V gene sequence: CDR1 MNHEY, CDR2 SVGAGI. V was trimmed by 6 bases and J by 13 bases, leaving 21 bases between them. This CDR3 contains 13 residues. In nucleotides, the CDR3 is TGTGCCAGCAGGCAACAGACAGGTTCTCGCAGTTTCTTT. Translated: CASRQQTGSRSFF.